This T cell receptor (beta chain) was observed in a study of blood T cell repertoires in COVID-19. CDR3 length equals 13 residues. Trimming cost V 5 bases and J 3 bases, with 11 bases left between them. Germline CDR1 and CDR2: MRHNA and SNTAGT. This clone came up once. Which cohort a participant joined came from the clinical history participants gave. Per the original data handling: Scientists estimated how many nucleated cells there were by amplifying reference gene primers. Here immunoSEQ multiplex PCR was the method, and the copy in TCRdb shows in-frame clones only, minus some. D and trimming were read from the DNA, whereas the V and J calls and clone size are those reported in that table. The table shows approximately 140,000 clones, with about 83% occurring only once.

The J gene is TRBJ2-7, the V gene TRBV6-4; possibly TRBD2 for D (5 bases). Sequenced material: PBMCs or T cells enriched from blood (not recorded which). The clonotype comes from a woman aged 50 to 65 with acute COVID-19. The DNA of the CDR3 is TGTGCCAGCAGTCCTCGACGGGACTACGAGCAGTACTTC. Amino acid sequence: CASSPRRDYEQYF.